The 32 T cell receptor beta chains in this list originate from one sample, sequenced in a study of blood T cell repertoires in COVID-19. TCRdb keeps only in-frame clones here, not all; method: immunoSEQ multiplex PCR. The table records 170,000 or so clones, 85% to 90% of them present only once. The sequencing input was peripheral blood. Source of these receptors: a man in his forties with active or convalescent COVID-19.

V usage is TRBV13 and J usage is TRBJ2-5; 8 nucleotides line up with TRBD2. The V segment lost 5 bases and the J segment 2 bases; nucleotides outside the gene matches: 7. The CDR3 has 15 amino acids. Germline loops: CDR1 PRHDT, CDR2 FYEKMQ (reference sequence). CDR3 in DNA: TGTGCCAGCAGCCGGGGGGGGACTAATCAAGAGACCCAGTACTTC. The encoded protein is CASSRGGTNQETQYF.

This clone has just a few counts. CDR3 sequence (DNA): TGTGCCAGCAGCTTAGTTACGGGGGGCCGTGGAAACACCATATATTTT. It translates to CASSLVTGGRGNTIYF. This sequence joins TRBV7-8 and TRBJ1-3, with D possibly being TRBD1 (6 bases). This CDR3 region has 16 residues. The germline V gene encodes CDR1 SGHVS and CDR2 FQNEAQ. With 1 base removed from V and 3 bases from J, the gap between germline ends came to 13 bases.

This clone occurred once. The chain combines TRBV9 with TRBJ2-7, with 13 bases identical to TRBD2. The germline gives CDR1 SGDLS, CDR2 YYNGEE. V gave up 0 bases and J gave up 3 bases; unmatched junction bases: 0. The CDR3 extends over 15 amino acids. The CDR3 spells CASSVGLAGGYEQYF. The CDR3 DNA follows: TGTGCCAGCAGCGTAGGACTAGCGGGAGGCTACGAGCAGTACTTC.

The chain uses TRBV28 and TRBJ1-2; no reliable D call. CDR1 is MDHEN, CDR2 SYDVKM, per germline. This CDR3 has 13 residues. The V end was cut by 3 bases, the J end by 3 bases, with 8 bases between. CDR3 protein: CASSLIRYYGYTF. DNA of the CDR3: TGTGCCAGCAGTTTGATCAGGTACTATGGCTACACCTTC.

V usage is TRBV6-4 and J usage is TRBJ1-2; 8 positions match TRBD1. Per germline, CDR1 MRHNA and CDR2 SNTAGT. V was clipped by 0 bases and J by 8 bases; unmatched bases: 5. The CDR3 is made up of 14 amino acids. The CDR3 DNA follows: TGTGCCAGCAGTGACTCTCAGGGGGCGCGGGGCTACACCTTC. It translates to CASSDSQGARGYTF.

The V gene is TRBV19, the J gene TRBJ2-1, with 9 bases aligning to TRBD2. Trimming at V came to 1 base and at J to 5 bases, leaving 9 bases not matched to a gene. Germline CDR1 LNHDA, CDR2 SQIVND (reference sequence). The CDR3 is made up of 17 amino acids. The CDR3, as DNA: TGTGCCAGTAGTATAGTCATGGCTAGCGGGGCCCACAATGAGCAGTTCTTC. Translated: CASSIVMASGAHNEQFF.

This chain connects TRBV3-1 (or the pseudogene TRBV3-2) to TRBJ2-2; 10 nucleotides line up with TRBD2. Germline values: CDR1 LGHDT, CDR2 YNNKEL (reference sequence). The CDR3 is 16 amino acids. V lost 6 bases, J lost 6 bases, and 10 bases stayed unmatched. This CDR3 is CASRPGLAKIPGELFF. The DNA of the CDR3 is TGTGCCAGCAGACCGGGACTAGCGAAAATCCCCGGGGAGCTGTTTTTT.

The chain couples TRBV6-5 to TRBJ1-2, with D possibly being TRBD1 (5 bases). This CDR3 comprises 13 residues. Germline V CDR1 and CDR2: MNHEY, SVGAGI. Trimming took 7 bases from V and 5 from J, leaving 14 bases between them. The CDR3 loop reads CASTLDSNYGYTF. CDR3 DNA sequence: TGTGCCAGCACCCTCGACAGTAATTATGGCTACACCTTC.

The V and J genes are TRBV2 and TRBJ2-7; TRBD2 matches at 8 bases. From germline, CDR1 is SNHLY and CDR2 FYNNEI. This CDR3 contains 14 residues. V dropped 8 bases and J dropped 1; count of bases not matched to a gene: 7. Here the CDR3 reads CASSSRGGSYEQYF. Written as DNA, the CDR3 is TGTGCCAGCTCCTCCCGGGGGGGTTCCTACGAGCAGTACTTC.

The chain couples TRBV2 to TRBJ1-1; tentative D call: TRBD1 (5 bases). Trimming cost V 7 bases and J 0 bases, with 9 bases left between them. CDR1 SNHLY and CDR2 FYNNEI come from the germline V gene. The CDR3 has 13 amino acids. The CDR3 nucleotides read TGTGCCAGCAATCAGGGTTTGAACACTGAAGCTTTCTTT. Protein sequence: CASNQGLNTEAFF.

The rearrangement uses TRBV6-6 and TRBJ2-2, with a possible D match to TRBD2 (6 bases). CDR1 and CDR2 from the germline V gene are MNHNY and SVGAGI (reference sequence). The CDR3 extends over 15 amino acids. Trimming pared 8 bases from V and 0 bases from J, leaving 13 bases between. The CDR3 bases are TGTGCCAGCGTGTTGGGACTTGCGAACACCGGGGAGCTGTTTTTT. This translates into CASVLGLANTGELFF.

The V call is TRBV7-8, the J call TRBJ2-1; TRBD2 matches 9 bases. V lost 3 bases to trimming and J lost 0 bases; unmatched junction nucleotides: 9. Germline CDR1 is SGHVS and CDR2 is FQNEAQ. This CDR3 is 18 amino acids long. The CDR3 nucleotides are TGTGCCAGCAGCTTGACCTGGGTTAGCGGGAGCTCCTACAATGAGCAGTTCTTC. Translation gives CASSLTWVSGSSYNEQFF.

This chain joins TRBV7-2 and TRBJ2-5, with 13 nucleotides matching TRBD2. V shed 2 bases and J 4 bases; nucleotides not matched to a gene: 4. CDR3 size: 16 residues. Germline V gives CDR1 SGHTA, CDR2 FQGNSA. The CDR3 protein is CASSLSRLAGGETQYF. In nucleotides, the CDR3 is TGTGCCAGCAGCTTAAGTAGACTAGCGGGGGGAGAGACCCAGTACTTC.

The CDR3 spells CASTVGGGNSPLHF. The CDR3 nucleotides read TGTGCCAGCACCGTCGGGGGTGGTAATTCACCCCTCCACTTT. The V call is TRBV28, the J call TRBJ1-6, with D possibly TRBD1 on 5 matching bases. The CDR3 extends over 14 amino acids. The V end was cut by 7 bases, the J end by 6 bases, with 13 bases between. The germline CDR1 and CDR2 sequences are MDHEN and SYDVKM.

The chain is built from TRBV5-1 and TRBJ2-3; possible D gene TRBD1, 5 bases. CDR1 is SGHRS, CDR2 YFSETQ, per germline. Trimming stripped 4 bases from V and 0 bases from J, with 12 bases between. The CDR3 runs 15 residues. DNA of the CDR3: TGCGCCAGCAGCGCCCGACAGACTAGCACAGATACGCAGTATTTT. This encodes CASSARQTSTDTQYF.

This chain connects TRBV27 to TRBJ2-5, with TRBD2 as a possible D gene (7 bases). Trimming removed 5 bases at V and 4 bases at J, with 14 bases between. This CDR3 spans 14 amino acids. CDR1 is MNHEY, CDR2 SMNVEV, per germline (reference sequence). CDR3 DNA: TGTGCCAGCAGTGCTCACAGGGAGGGAGAGACCCAGTACTTC. Its translation: CASSAHREGETQYF.

This chain connects TRBV19 to TRBJ1-2; 9 bases line up with TRBD1. Germline V CDR1 and CDR2: LNHDA, SQIVND (reference sequence). CDR3 length: 15 residues. J was trimmed by 3 bases and V by 6 bases; bases with no gene match: 8. The CDR3 spells CASSRIGDRDYGYTF. The CDR3 DNA sequence: TGTGCCAGTAGCCGTATAGGGGACAGGGACTATGGCTACACCTTC.

The chain joins TRBV3-1 (or the pseudogene TRBV3-2) to TRBJ2-7, with a tentative D call TRBD1 (5 bases). Germline V gene data show CDR1 as LGHDT and CDR2 as YNNKEL (reference sequence). The CDR3 covers 15 residues. The V end lost 1 base, the J end lost 4 bases, and 14 bases lay between the germline ends. In DNA, the CDR3 is TGTGCCAGCAGCCAAGGACAGCCGGGCAAGTACGAGCAGTACTTC. It encodes CASSQGQPGKYEQYF.

The chain combines TRBV3-1 (or the pseudogene TRBV3-2) with TRBJ2-7, with a possible D match to TRBD2 (5 bases). The CDR3 spans 14 residues. V was pared by 4 bases and J by 3 bases, with 13 bases between. CDR1 and CDR2 (germline): LGHDT, YNNKEL (reference sequence). The DNA for the CDR3 is TGTGCCAGCAGCCTCGGGATCCAGAACTACGAGCAGTACTTC. It codes for CASSLGIQNYEQYF.

This chain's CDR3 is CASSLAGGNEKLFF. As DNA, the CDR3 is TGCGCCAGCAGCTTGGCGGGGGGAAATGAAAAACTGTTTTTT. This chain joins TRBV5-1 and TRBJ1-4; possible D gene TRBD1, 5 bases. The germline CDR1 and CDR2 sequences are SGHRS and YFSETQ. Trimming shortened V by 0 bases and J by 5 bases, and 8 bases separated the two germline ends. The CDR3 loop spans 14 amino acids.

The chain couples TRBV9 to TRBJ2-1, with no clear D. Between the trimmed V and J ends, which lost 0 bases and 7 bases, there was a span of 8 bases. Germline assignment: CDR1 SGDLS and CDR2 YYNGEE. The CDR3 loop spans 13 amino acids. The CDR3 DNA is TGTGCCAGCAGCGTAGGAACAGTAAATGAGCAGTTCTTC. Translating gives CASSVGTVNEQFF.

The rearrangement links TRBV28 to TRBJ2-7; D possibly corresponds to TRBD1 (5 bases). The CDR3 is 12 amino acids. Germline V CDR1 and CDR2: MDHEN, SYDVKM. V gave up 2 bases and J gave up 7 bases, with 9 bases separating them. Written as DNA, the CDR3 is TGTGCCAGCAGTTTACAGGGTTGGGAGCAGTACTTC. Translated: CASSLQGWEQYF.

V and J are TRBV7-9 and TRBJ1-2; 7 bases line up with TRBD1. This CDR3 contains 15 residues. Per the germline V gene, CDR1 is SEHNR and CDR2 is FQNEAQ (reference sequence). After removal of 5 bases from V and 0 bases from J, the junction contained 6 bases not matched to a gene. CDR3 DNA: TGTGCCAGCAGCCAGTGGGACAGCACTAACTATGGCTACACCTTC. Translation: CASSQWDSTNYGYTF.

The chain joins TRBV5-6 to TRBJ2-5; D is unclear. Germline V gene sequence: CDR1 SGHDT, CDR2 YYEEEE. The length of the CDR3 is 12 residues. V lost 4 bases, J lost 3 bases, and 7 bases lay in between. The CDR3 here is CASSPQEETQYF. As DNA, the CDR3 is TGTGCCAGCAGCCCGCAGGAAGAGACCCAGTACTTC.

The chain uses TRBV10-3 and TRBJ2-3; TRBD1 aligns across 8 bases. Germline CDR1 ENHRY, CDR2 SYGVKD. The ends lost 6 bases at V and 5 bases at J; junction bases unmatched: 10. The CDR3 is 15 amino acids. The CDR3 here is CAIRPDRGALDTQYF. The CDR3, as DNA: TGTGCCATCAGACCCGACAGGGGCGCCTTAGATACGCAGTATTTT.

The chain links TRBV14 to TRBJ2-3; 14 bases are a match to TRBD2. This CDR3 spans 18 amino acids. Germline trimming cut 4 bases from V and 0 bases from J; bases unmatched to any gene: 6. Germline CDR1 and CDR2: SGHDN and FVKESK. The CDR3 nucleotides read TGTGCCAGCAGCCCGGGACTAGCGGGGGACGCTAGCACAGATACGCAGTATTTT. It specifies CASSPGLAGDASTDTQYF.

V and J are TRBV4-2 and TRBJ1-1; 7 bases map to TRBD1. V trimming: 1 base; J trimming: 4 bases; junction bases outside the gene matches: 3. The CDR3 is 14 amino acids. Germline loops: CDR1 LGHNA, CDR2 YNFKEQ. In nucleotides, the CDR3 is TGTGCCAGCAGCCAAGGACAGGGCTCCACTGAAGCTTTCTTT. It is translated as CASSQGQGSTEAFF.

The rearrangement uses TRBV19 and TRBJ1-5, with D unresolved. With 1 base removed from V and 11 bases from J, the gap between germline ends came to 18 bases. The CDR3 sequence is 15 residues long. Germline V gene sequence: CDR1 LNHDA, CDR2 SQIVND (reference sequence). The chain's CDR3 is CASSIVSVEPTAQHF. The DNA of the CDR3 is TGTGCCAGTAGTATAGTAAGTGTCGAACCCACGGCCCAGCATTTT.

The V and J genes are TRBV19 and TRBJ1-2; 8 bases map to TRBD1. Germline V gene data show CDR1 as LNHDA and CDR2 as SQIVND (reference sequence). The CDR3 covers 15 residues. Unmatched junction bases numbered 8, after V lost 6 bases and J lost 2 bases. Here the CDR3 reads CASRGERTGNYGYTF. Here the CDR3 DNA reads TGTGCCAGTAGGGGGGAGCGGACAGGGAACTATGGCTACACCTTC. The full variable domain, its missing parts supplied by reference TRBV19 and TRBJ1-2, is DGGITQSPKYLFRKEGQNVTLSCEQNLNHDAMYWYRQDPGQGLRLIYYSQIVNDFQKGDIAEGYSVSREKKESFPLTVTSAQKNPTAFYLCASRGERTGNYGYTFGSGTRLTVV.

In nucleotides, the CDR3 is TGTGCCAGCAGTTTAGGCAGGGGGGTAGCTTTCTTT. It encodes CASSLGRGVAFF. The V and J genes are TRBV27 and TRBJ1-1; 7 bases line up with TRBD1. The CDR3 is 12 amino acids. The V gene's germline CDR1 is MNHEY and CDR2 SMNVEV (reference sequence). V dropped 2 bases and J dropped 10; count of bases not matched to a gene: 4.

The chain is built from TRBV25-1 and TRBJ1-5; no reliable D call. The V gene lost 3 bases and the J gene lost 0 bases, with 18 bases spanning the gap. Per germline, CDR1 MGHDK and CDR2 SYGVNS. This CDR3 contains 18 residues. In nucleotides, the CDR3 is TGTGCCAGCAGTGATAAGTCAGGCCACGTGTATAGCAATCAGCCCCAGCATTTT. Protein: CASSDKSGHVYSNQPQHF.

This clone was observed a few times. V gene TRBV9 combines with J gene TRBJ2-7; D unclear. V lost 0 bases to trimming and J lost 0 bases, with 4 bases between them. From germline, CDR1 is SGDLS and CDR2 YYNGEE. The CDR3 length is 13 residues. Written as DNA, the CDR3 is TGTGCCAGCAGCGTAGACGGCTCCTACGAGCAGTACTTC. This gives the protein CASSVDGSYEQYF.